The T cell receptor beta chain described here comes from a study of cytomegalovirus exposure and HLA in healthy donors. Use of 60 Vbeta and 13 Jbeta primers characterized the PCR. TCRdb's table, derived via immunoSEQ multiplex PCR, lists solely in-frame clones and lacks some. The data hold over 150,000 clones, with about 79% observed a single time. Looked up from germline, CDR1 is SQVTM and CDR2 is ANQGSEA. Between the trimmed V and J ends, which lost 6 bases and 9 bases, there was a span of 12 bases. CDR3 length equals 11 residues. Study results and limitations: The authors later linked a missense DCLRE1C variant to TCR beta V- and J-gene trimming. Later analysis identified several of the most significant clusters that appeared linked to common viral pathogens. A prior analysis recorded that most TCR beta V segments were productive about 90% or about 30% of the time.

Worth noting for this clone: The antigen is unknown.

The sample comprised PBMCs. This chain connects TRBV29-1 to TRBJ1-5; maybe TRBD1 (6 bases). The TCR originated in a girl aged 2 to 10 in good health and CMV-seropositive. The CDR3 reads CSVAGEGPQHF. CDR3 in DNA: TGCAGCGTAGCAGGGGAAGGGCCCCAGCATTTT.